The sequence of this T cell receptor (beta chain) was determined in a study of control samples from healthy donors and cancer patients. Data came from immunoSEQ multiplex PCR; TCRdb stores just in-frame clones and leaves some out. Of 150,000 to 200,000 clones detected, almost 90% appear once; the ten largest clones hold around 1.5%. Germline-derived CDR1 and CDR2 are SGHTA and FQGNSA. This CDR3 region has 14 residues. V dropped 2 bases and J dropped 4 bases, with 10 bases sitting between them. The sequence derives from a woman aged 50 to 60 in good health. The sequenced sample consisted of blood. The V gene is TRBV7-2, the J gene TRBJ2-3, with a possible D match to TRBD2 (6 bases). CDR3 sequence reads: CASSLFTGADTQYF. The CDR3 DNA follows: TGTGCCAGCAGCTTATTTACGGGGGCAGATACGCAGTATTTT. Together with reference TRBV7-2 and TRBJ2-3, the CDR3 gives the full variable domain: GAGVSQSPSNKVTEKGKDVELRCDPISGHTALYWYRQSLGQGLEFLIYFQGNSAPDKSGLPSDRFSAERTGGSVSTLTIQRTQQEDSAVYLCASSLFTGADTQYFGPGTRLTVL.